The entry that follows covers one TCR beta chain sequence. There are 16 residues in the CDR3. Trimming stripped 1 base from V and 3 bases from J, with 13 bases between. The V gene's germline CDR1 is SGHAT and CDR2 FQNNGV. The data are from a study of blood T cell repertoires in COVID-19. Study in general: Acute and convalescent COVID-19 specimens originated in the United States, Italy and Spain. PBMCs, B-cell-depleted T cells, or T cells provided the cDNA or gDNA that made up the material.

While infection was still active, Seattle patients were enrolled and then followed longitudinally. How the authors handled the data: Amplification of reference gene primers provided the estimated nucleated cell counts. Using immunoSEQ multiplex PCR, the repertoire was profiled, and TCRdb retains in-frame clones only, with some absent. V and J calls and clone size are given by that table; D and trimming were obtained from the DNA. Here the sample spans approximately 200,000 clones, 90% being singletons. The sequenced sample was peripheral blood. The sequence was collected from a man between 25 and 39 years old with COVID-19, enrolled during active disease. V gene TRBV11-2 combines with J gene TRBJ2-1; maybe TRBD1 (5 bases). In DNA form, the CDR3 reads TGTGCCAGCAGCTTAGTGACCAGGGTAGGCTACAATGAGCAGTTCTTC. Translating it yields CASSLVTRVGYNEQFF.